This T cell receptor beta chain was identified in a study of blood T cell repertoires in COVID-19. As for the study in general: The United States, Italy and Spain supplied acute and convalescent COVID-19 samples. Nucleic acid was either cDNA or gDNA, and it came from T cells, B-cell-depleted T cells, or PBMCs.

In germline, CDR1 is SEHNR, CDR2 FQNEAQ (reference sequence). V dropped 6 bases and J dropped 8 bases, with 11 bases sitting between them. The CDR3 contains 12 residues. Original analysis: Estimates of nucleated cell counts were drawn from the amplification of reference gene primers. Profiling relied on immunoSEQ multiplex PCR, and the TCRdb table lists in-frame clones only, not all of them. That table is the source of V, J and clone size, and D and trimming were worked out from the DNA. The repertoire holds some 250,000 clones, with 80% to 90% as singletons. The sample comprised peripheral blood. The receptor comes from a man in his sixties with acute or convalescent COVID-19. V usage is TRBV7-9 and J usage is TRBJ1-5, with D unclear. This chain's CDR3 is CASSPGAEPQHF. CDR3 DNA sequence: TGTGCCAGCAGTCCTGGCGCGGAGCCCCAGCATTTT.